The 27 T cell receptor beta chains below come from one sample, sequenced in a study of pediatric ulcerative colitis. Generated by immunoSEQ multiplex PCR, the TCRdb table keeps only in-frame clones and is missing some. The table lists 20,000 to 25,000 clones, roughly two thirds of them singletons. During colonoscopy, one to two rectal pinch biopsies were collected. Sequences were obtained from gut tissue. The source of these receptors is a boy younger than 18 with severe ulcerative colitis.

This chain connects TRBV6-6 to TRBJ2-5; 9 positions match TRBD2. The CDR3 runs to 14 residues. The V segment lost 5 bases and the J segment 5 bases; nucleotides outside the gene matches: 6. The germline CDR1 and CDR2 sequences are MNHNY and SVGAGI (reference sequence). The CDR3 DNA reads TGTGCCAGCAGTCGGTCTAGCGGGGCTGAGACCCAGTACTTC. This codes for CASSRSSGAETQYF.

This chain connects TRBV5-1 to TRBJ1-3; D gene uncertain. The CDR3 contains 15 residues. V shed 4 bases and J shed 0 bases, with 11 bases lying between them. The germline CDR1 and CDR2 sequences are SGHRS and YFSETQ. The CDR3 loop is CASSASGSSGNTIYF. CDR3 coding DNA: TGCGCCAGCAGCGCATCCGGGAGCTCTGGAAACACCATATATTTT.

V is TRBV15 and J is TRBJ1-5, with D hard to call. CDR3 length: 17 amino acids. Trimming cost V 0 bases and J 3 bases, with 15 bases left between them. Germline CDR1 LNHNV, CDR2 YYDKDF (reference sequence). CDR3 region: CATSRESSIRLNQPQHF. The DNA of the CDR3 is TGTGCCACCAGCAGAGAAAGTAGTATAAGGCTCAATCAGCCCCAGCATTTT.

The chain combines TRBV5-6 with TRBJ2-5, with D perhaps matching TRBD2 (7 bases). V was clipped by 4 bases and J by 5 bases, with 15 bases between them. The CDR3 consists of 14 residues. The germline V gene has CDR1 SGHDT and CDR2 YYEEEE. CDR3 in DNA: TGTGCCAGCAGCCCGTGGGGGGGCGGGGAGACCCAGTACTTC. Translation gives CASSPWGGGETQYF.

V and J are TRBV5-1 and TRBJ1-6; D remains unclear. This CDR3 contains 13 residues. CDR1 is SGHRS, CDR2 YFSETQ, per germline. V was pared by 7 bases and J by 7 bases, with 12 bases between. The CDR3 DNA follows: TGCGCCAGCCGAGGACCTACGAATTCACCCCTCCACTTT. This translates into CASRGPTNSPLHF. Complete variable domain (other parts from reference TRBV5-1 and TRBJ1-6): KAGVTQTPRYLIKTRGQQVTLSCSPISGHRSVSWYQQTPGQGLQFLFEYFSETQRNKGNFPGRFSGRQFSNSRSEMNVSTLELGDSALYLCASRGPTNSPLHFGNGTRLTVT.

The chain combines TRBV7-7 with TRBJ1-3, with 10 nucleotides matching TRBD1. CDR3 length: 13 amino acids. Germline V gives CDR1 SSHAT, CDR2 FNYEAQ (reference sequence). V was pared by 5 bases and J by 8 bases, with 3 bases of the junction left unmatched. CDR3: CASSQDRGDTIYF. In nucleotides, the CDR3 is TGTGCCAGCAGCCAGGACAGGGGGGACACCATATATTTT.

This clone was counted a single time. This rearrangement joins TRBV11-2 to TRBJ2-2; no clear D. V dropped 0 bases and J dropped 14 bases, with 13 bases sitting between them. CDR3 length: 13 amino acids. CDR1 and CDR2 from the germline V gene are SGHAT and FQNNGV. The DNA of the CDR3 is TGTGCCAGCAGCTTAGAGGTCGCTCAAGTACTGTTTTTT. This sequence encodes CASSLEVAQVLFF.

The rearrangement joins TRBV30 to TRBJ1-4; 8 nucleotides line up with TRBD1. This CDR3 spans 13 amino acids. Germline V gene data show CDR1 as GTSNPN and CDR2 as SVGIG (reference sequence). V was pared by 2 bases and J by 8 bases, with 4 bases of the junction left unmatched. CDR3: CAWSLRGQEKLFF. The CDR3 coding sequence is TGTGCCTGGAGTCTCAGGGGGCAGGAAAAACTGTTTTTT.

V gene TRBV18 combines with J gene TRBJ1-6; 8 nucleotides align to TRBD1. Germline-derived CDR1 and CDR2 are KGHSH and LQKENI. The CDR3 consists of 16 residues. V gave up 4 bases and J gave up 6 bases; unmatched junction bases: 8. CDR3 coding DNA: TGTGCCAGCTCACACACCCAGGACAGGGTTAATTCACCCCTCCACTTT. Translated: CASSHTQDRVNSPLHF.

The chain links TRBV18 to TRBJ1-1; 7 bases are a match to TRBD1. V lost 5 bases, J lost 0 bases, and 12 bases stayed unmatched. The germline V gene encodes CDR1 KGHSH and CDR2 LQKENI. The CDR3 consists of 17 residues. This chain's CDR3 is CASSSAFRGSMNTEAFF. In DNA, the CDR3 is TGTGCCAGCTCATCCGCGTTCAGGGGGTCCATGAACACTGAAGCTTTCTTT.

The chain employs TRBV7-9 and TRBJ1-2, with 8 bases that match TRBD1. Germline values: CDR1 SEHNR, CDR2 FQNEAQ (reference sequence). With 4 bases clipped from V and 4 bases from J, the junction kept 11 bases outside the gene matches. The CDR3 loop spans 16 amino acids. The CDR3 is CASSSLDRGAIYGYTF. CDR3 nucleotides: TGTGCCAGCAGCTCCCTTGACAGGGGAGCGATCTATGGCTACACCTTC.

CDR3 nucleotide sequence: TGCGCCAGCAGCCGAGAATACTTCCCGGGACAGGGTAACGAGCAGTACTTC. It codes for CASSREYFPGQGNEQYF. This chain links TRBV4-3 with TRBJ2-7, with TRBD1 matching over 9 bases. V shed 4 bases and J 5 bases; nucleotides not matched to a gene: 15. Germline-derived CDR1 and CDR2 are LGHNA and YSLEER. This CDR3 spans 17 amino acids.

This clone appeared a few times. V and J are TRBV2 and TRBJ2-3; 8 positions agree with TRBD1. This CDR3 is built from 14 residues. With 6 bases clipped from V and 5 bases from J, the junction kept 7 bases outside the gene matches. Germline V lookup: CDR1 SNHLY, CDR2 FYNNEI. The CDR3 DNA reads TGTGCCAGCAGCGCACGGACAGGGTTAGATACGCAGTATTTT. As protein: CASSARTGLDTQYF.

This clone has only a few counts. The CDR3 bases are TGTGCCAGCAGCTTAGATCAGGTAACGAACACTGAAGCTTTCTTT. The encoded protein is CASSLDQVTNTEAFF. The rearrangement links TRBV7-9 to TRBJ1-1; D unresolved. This CDR3 is 15 amino acids long. Germline V lookup: CDR1 SEHNR, CDR2 FQNEAQ (reference sequence). The V gene lost 1 base and the J gene lost 1 base, with 10 bases spanning the gap. Combining the CDR3 with reference TRBV7-9 and TRBJ1-1 gives the whole variable domain DTGVSQNPRHKITKRGQNVTFRCDPISEHNRLYWYRQTLGQGPEFLTYFQNEAQLEKSRLLSDRFSAERPKGSFSTLEIQRTEQGDSAMYLCASSLDQVTNTEAFFGQGTRLTVV.

The chain recombines TRBV7-2 with TRBJ2-1, with D possibly TRBD1 on 7 matching bases. Germline V gene lookup returns CDR1 SGHTA and CDR2 FQGNSA. Trimming left V 5 bases short and J 7 bases short, with 15 bases between. The CDR3 contains 14 residues. This chain's CDR3 is CASSKQTGRNEQFF. CDR3 sequence (DNA): TGTGCCAGCAGCAAGCAGACAGGGAGGAATGAGCAGTTCTTC.

This clone showed up just once. V is TRBV6-5 and J is TRBJ1-1, with D unclear. This CDR3 is 12 amino acids long. Germline CDR1 and CDR2: MNHEY and SVGAGI. Trimming stripped 0 bases from V and 7 bases from J, with 6 bases between. The CDR3 nucleotides are TGTGCCAGCAGTTACTCGTTGGGTGAAGCTTTCTTT. Amino acids: CASSYSLGEAFF.

The V gene is TRBV5-6, the J gene TRBJ1-2; no firm D call. Between the trimmed V and J ends, which lost 5 bases and 8 bases, there was a span of 10 bases. CDR1 is SGHDT, CDR2 YYEEEE, per germline. The CDR3 has 11 residues. Here the CDR3 DNA reads TGTGCCAGCAGTTTAGGATACGGCTACACCTTC. Protein product: CASSLGYGYTF.

The V and J genes are TRBV6-1 and TRBJ2-1, with D possibly TRBD2 on 5 matching bases. From germline, CDR1 is MNHNS and CDR2 SASEGT. V dropped 10 bases and J dropped 6 bases, with 16 bases sitting between them. CDR3 length equals 13 residues. Written as DNA, the CDR3 is TGTGCCACCCTAGGACTCGTCCGCAATGAGCAGTTCTTC. It is translated as CATLGLVRNEQFF.

The chain has TRBV6-5 and TRBJ1-1; D gene uncertain. The CDR3 has 13 residues. The V gene's germline CDR1 is MNHEY and CDR2 SVGAGI. The ends were cut back, 2 bases at V and 4 bases at J, with 8 bases in the middle. CDR3 DNA: TGTGCCAGCAGTTACCACGGTACCACTGAAGCTTTCTTT. This gives the protein CASSYHGTTEAFF.

V is TRBV5-1 and J is TRBJ1-5; tentatively, D is TRBD1 (6 bases). The CDR3 covers 15 residues. Germline V CDR1 and CDR2: SGHRS, YFSETQ. Trimming stripped 3 bases from V and 0 bases from J, with 10 bases between. CDR3 coding DNA: TGCGCCAGCAGCTGGGGGCCTCATAGCAATCAGCCCCAGCATTTT. Protein product: CASSWGPHSNQPQHF.

The CDR3 protein is CASSLSRGDEQYF. In nucleotides, the CDR3 is TGTGCCAGCTCACTGTCTCGGGGGGACGAGCAGTACTTC. This chain links TRBV18 with TRBJ2-7, with TRBD2 matching over 7 bases. The trim removed 4 bases at V and 5 bases at J, leaving 5 bases unmatched. The CDR3 loop spans 13 amino acids. Germline V gene data show CDR1 as KGHSH and CDR2 as LQKENI.

The chain combines TRBV9 with TRBJ2-7; D not resolved. CDR1 and CDR2 from the germline V gene are SGDLS and YYNGEE. The CDR3 sequence is 15 residues long. The ends were cut back, 0 bases at V and 0 bases at J, with 10 bases in the middle. The CDR3 spells CASSVDGRSSYEQYF. In DNA, the CDR3 is TGTGCCAGCAGCGTAGATGGCAGAAGCTCCTACGAGCAGTACTTC.

The chain employs TRBV9 and TRBJ2-1, with a tentative D call TRBD2 (6 bases). Germline values: CDR1 SGDLS, CDR2 YYNGEE. The CDR3 is made up of 15 amino acids. V gave up 2 bases and J gave up 0 bases, with 9 bases separating them. CDR3 nucleotides: TGTGCCAGCAGCGTTGGGACTCTCTCCTACAATGAGCAGTTCTTC. This translates into CASSVGTLSYNEQFF.

In this sample, this clone turned up a few times. This sequence joins TRBV30 and TRBJ2-3; TRBD1 matches at 7 bases. CDR3 length: 13 residues. Losses at the gene ends were 3 bases for V and 1 base for J; bases not matched to a gene: 1. The germline CDR1 and CDR2 sequences are GTSNPN and SVGIG (reference sequence). CDR3 nucleotide sequence: TGTGCCTGGAGAGACAGGGGCACAGATACGCAGTATTTT. This translates into CAWRDRGTDTQYF.

The gene calls are TRBV9 and TRBJ1-2; 8 bases align to TRBD1. Germline V gene data show CDR1 as SGDLS and CDR2 as YYNGEE. V lost 0 bases to trimming and J lost 1 base; unmatched junction nucleotides: 2. This CDR3 is 15 amino acids long. In nucleotides, the CDR3 is TGTGCCAGCAGCGTAGGACAGGGGCTTAACTATGGCTACACCTTC. Translated, it gives CASSVGQGLNYGYTF.

This chain uses TRBV9 with TRBJ1-4; tentatively, D is TRBD1 (5 bases). Germline V gene sequence: CDR1 SGDLS, CDR2 YYNGEE. With 3 bases removed from V and 7 bases from J, the gap between germline ends came to 16 bases. This CDR3 is built from 15 residues. The DNA of the CDR3 is TGTGCCAGCAGCGAAGATTTGGGGCCGTTTGAAAAACTGTTTTTT. It yields the protein CASSEDLGPFEKLFF.

The genes are TRBV28 and TRBJ1-1; unclear D gene. V shed 2 bases and J shed 1 base, with 5 bases lying between them. Germline CDR1 reads MDHEN; CDR2 reads SYDVKM. The CDR3 covers 13 residues. This chain's CDR3 is CASSLSRNTEAFF. CDR3 nucleotide sequence: TGTGCCAGCAGTTTAAGTCGGAACACTGAAGCTTTCTTT.